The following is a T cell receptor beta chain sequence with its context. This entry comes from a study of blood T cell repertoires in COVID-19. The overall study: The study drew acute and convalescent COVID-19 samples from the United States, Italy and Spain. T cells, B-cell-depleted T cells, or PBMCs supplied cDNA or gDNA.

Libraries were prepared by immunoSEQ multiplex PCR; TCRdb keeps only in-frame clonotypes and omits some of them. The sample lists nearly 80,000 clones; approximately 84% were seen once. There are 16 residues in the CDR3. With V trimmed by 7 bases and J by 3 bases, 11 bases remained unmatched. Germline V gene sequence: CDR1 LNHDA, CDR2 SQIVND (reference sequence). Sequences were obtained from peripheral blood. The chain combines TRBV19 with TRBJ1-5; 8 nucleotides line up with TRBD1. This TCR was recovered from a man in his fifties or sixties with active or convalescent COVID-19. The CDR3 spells CASNPQGQAYNQPQHF. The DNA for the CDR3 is TGTGCCAGTAACCCCCAGGGACAGGCGTACAATCAGCCCCAGCATTTT.